This T cell receptor beta chain was recovered during a study of regulatory T cells in long-lasting Graves disease. Study findings and constraints: Persistent Graves' patients showed reduced TCR diversity versus newly diagnosed patients.

Documented time point: newly diagnosed GD, antithyroid drugs for less than 3 months. Making the TCR library involved RNA that had been extracted from PBMCs. Sequencing libraries for TCR beta were prepared with iRepertoire HTBI primers and Arm-PCR of CDR3 regions. TCRdb ran MiXCR on the multiplex PCR reads and lists one entry per CDR3 protein. The sample carries roughly 420,000 distinct CDR3 sequences, about 16% recorded once. Looked up from germline, CDR1 is LGHNT and CDR2 is FRNRAP. Unmatched junction bases numbered 4, after V lost 6 bases and J lost 0 bases. The CDR3 extends over 15 amino acids. This clonotype turned up a few times. Antigen unknown. This sample was also put to use in a study of T cells in Graves' hyperthyroidism and ophthalmopathy. That paper notes: No progression to ophthalmopathy during 18 months of follow-up defined stable disease. Separating ophthalmopathy from stable hyperthyroidism was achieved by a 13 V-J model.

The TCR sequence derives from a woman aged 18-29 years with Graves disease. This specimen was peripheral blood mononuclear cells (PBMCs), taken at new diagnosis, from a patient treated with antithyroid drugs. The chain joins TRBV12-5 to TRBJ2-1; 8 bases map to TRBD2. CDR3 protein: CASGLSGSSYNEQFF. CDR3 coding DNA: TGTGCTAGTGGCCTCAGCGGGAGCTCCTACAATGAGCAGTTCTTC.